Presented here are 10 T cell receptor delta chains from one specimen sequenced in a study of γδ T cells in repeated Plasmodium falciparum infection. Gammadelta T cells were flow-sorted from PBMC into Vgamma9/Vdelta2+ and Vdelta2-negative populations for bulk analysis. TCRdb reprocessed the multiplex PCR reads using CATT. The sample consists of 75,000 to 95,000 delta-chain clones, approximately 0.92% of them appearing once. The sequenced material came from gamma-delta T cells from blood. All receptors come from a pool of human donors (malaria-infected and uninfected, not separated).

Concerning this clone itself: The likely explanation is a read error, given a far larger clone one base away. The identical CDR3 is also encoded by other nucleotide sequences in the sample. The rearrangement uses TRDV2 and TRDJ1; 12 bases match TRDD3. TCRdb is silent on the J gene; assignment here came from matching the DNA to germline. The CDR3 is 18 residues long. Unmatched junction bases numbered 10, after V lost 3 bases and J lost 0 bases. Per the germline V gene, CDR1 is GEAIGNYY and CDR2 is EKD. The CDR3 DNA sequence: TGTGCCTGTGACCGTTGCGTACTGGGGGATACTTACACCGATAAACTCATCTTT. Translated: CACDRCVLGDTYTDKLIF.

This clone was seen a few times. TCRdb attributes to this sequence the protein of a much larger clone, which differs from the DNA translation at residue 9; a read error is likely, and the protein displayed is translated from the DNA. This rearrangement joins TRDV2 to TRDJ1; D unclear. The V and J ends lost 0 bases and 0 bases respectively, with 13 bases between them. In germline, CDR1 is GEAIGNYY, CDR2 EKD. The CDR3 extends over 16 amino acids. The CDR3 DNA reads as TGTGCCTGTGACACCGTCGGAGACACGTACACCGATAAACTCATCTTT. This sequence encodes CACDTVGDTYTDKLIF.

Points on this clone: The protein TCRdb lists belongs to a much larger clone and differs from this DNA's translation at residue 5, which points to a read error; the protein shown is made from the DNA. This chain connects TRDV1 to TRDJ1; 7 nucleotides match TRDD3. Matching the DNA to germline supplied the J gene, which TCRdb does not give. The CDR3 runs 21 residues. With V trimmed by 4 bases and J by 0 bases, 23 bases remained unmatched. Germline CDR1 TSWWSYY, CDR2 QGS. This CDR3 reads CALGVLKVLSTWGEYTDKLIF. CDR3 bases: TGTGCTCTTGGGGTACTGAAAGTTCTGTCCACCTGGGGGGAATACACCGATAAACTCATCTTT.

This clone was observed a few times. This DNA's translation and the protein TCRdb lists, from a much larger clone, do not match at residue 10, likely due to a read error; the protein shown is translated from the DNA. The V call is TRDV1, the J call TRDJ1; the D gene is possibly TRDD2 (5 bases). In the absence of a J gene in TCRdb, the DNA was matched to germline to assign it here. Germline V lookup: CDR1 TSWWSYY, CDR2 QGS. The V gene lost 0 bases and the J gene lost 3 bases, with 11 bases spanning the gap. The CDR3 loop spans 15 amino acids. CDR3 sequence (DNA): TGTGCTCTTGGGGAACTACCCTTCTGCTCCGATAAACTCATCTTT. Protein sequence: CALGELPFCSDKLIF.

Within the sample, this clone is medium-sized (0.01 to 0.1%). This sample includes further DNA sequences coding for the same CDR3. The chain combines TRDV2 with TRDJ1, with 11 bases identical to TRDD3. Looked up from germline, CDR1 is GEAIGNYY and CDR2 is EKD. J lost 2 bases, V lost 0 bases, and 10 bases had no gene match. This CDR3 has 18 residues. The CDR3 nucleotides read TGTGCCTGTGACACCCTAACCGTACTGGGGGATAGAACCGATAAACTCATCTTT. This codes for CACDTLTVLGDRTDKLIF.

This clone has more than one count but fewer than ten. TCRdb shows a much larger clone's protein in place of this DNA's translation, and the two differ at residue 12, likely through a read error; the protein shown is translated from the DNA. V and J are TRDV1 and TRDJ3; weak D call: TRDD3 (6 bases). Here the J gene came from matching the DNA to germline, since TCRdb omits it. Per germline, CDR1 TSWWSYY and CDR2 QGS. The CDR3 is 18 residues long. The CDR3 bases are TGTGCTCTTGGGGAACCTCCCGTCGGCTCCTGGGGCACCCGACAGATGTTTTTC. Its translation is CALGEPPVGSWGTRQMFF.

This clone was detected only a few times. TCRdb pairs this DNA with a much larger clone's protein that differs at residue 16, likely a read error; the protein shown was translated from the DNA. V gene assignment gives TRDV2, but the J gene was left uncalled; the D segment call TRDD3 is taken from the table without a DNA check. CDR1 and CDR2 from the germline V gene are GEAIGNYY and EKD. CDR3 length: 18 residues. The CDR3 DNA is TGTGCCTGTGACACAACAACCACTGGGGGATGCTTAAACGATAAACCCATCTTT. Its translation is CACDTTTTGGCLNDKPIF.

This clone is medium-sized by share. Other DNA sequences within the sample encode an identical CDR3. The chain has TRDV1 and TRDJ1, with 13 bases identical to TRDD3. The J segment lost 3 bases and the V segment lost 1 base, leaving 8 bases of the junction unmatched. Per the germline V gene, CDR1 is TSWWSYY and CDR2 is QGS. This CDR3 spans 18 amino acids. CDR3 region: CALGERYNWGIRSDKLIF. The CDR3 DNA is TGTGCTCTTGGGGAACGCTACAACTGGGGGATACGATCCGATAAACTCATCTTT.

Notes on this clone: TCRdb lists the protein of a much larger clone for this DNA, which differs at residue 11, so this is likely a read error; the protein given here is translated from the DNA itself. The V segment is TRDV2, and no J call was made. The germline V gene encodes CDR1 GEAIGNYY and CDR2 EKD. This CDR3 region has 13 residues. The CDR3 region is CACDRGGRGKPIF. CDR3 coding DNA: TGTGCCTGTGACAGGGGGGGAAGAGGAAAACCCATCTTT.

For this clone: TCRdb's protein, taken from a much larger clone, differs from this DNA's translation at residue 10, likely owing to a read error; the protein displayed comes from the DNA. V usage is TRDV2 and J usage is TRDJ1, with TRDD3 identical over 7 bases. The J gene is absent in TCRdb and was assigned here via DNA matching to germline. After removal of 0 bases from V and 0 bases from J, the junction contained 12 bases not matched to a gene. Per germline, CDR1 GEAIGNYY and CDR2 EKD. This CDR3 has 18 amino acids. DNA of the CDR3: TGTGCCTGTGACACCGTCTCGGGATACACGGGGTACACCGATAAACTCATCTTT. It yields the protein CACDTVSGYTGYTDKLIF.